Detailed here is one TCR beta chain. Its antigen is not identified. During the collection period, no donor immune events like infections were recorded. This entry is derived from a study of identifying expanded T cells in peripheral blood. This CDR3 is built from 14 residues. Per the germline V gene, CDR1 is SGHNT and CDR2 is YYREEE (reference sequence). V lost 0 bases to trimming and J lost 7 bases, with 13 bases between them. Clones were read by immunoSEQ multiplex PCR, and TCRdb kept only the in-frame ones, dropping some. Of under 95,000 clones in the sample, approximately 91% are singletons; the top ten hold approximately 3%. Study results and limitations: Across healthy donors, higher total template counts meant significantly greater roughly 2-week count variance.

Sequenced input: blood. This chain uses TRBV5-4 with TRBJ2-5; D might be TRBD1 or TRBD2, each matching 5 bases. The sequence came from a person aged 18-69 years in good health. This chain's CDR3 is CASSLDLHGGTQYF. CDR3 nucleotides: TGTGCCAGCAGCTTGGATCTACATGGGGGGACCCAGTACTTC.